The T cell receptor beta chain under discussion was sequenced for a study of shared clonotypes between healthy human individuals. Notes on the study in general: It was anticipated that sequencing depth would influence how many clonotypes donors shared. Between a few donors, naive CD4 clonotypes were shared at a level of about 5%. Shared clonotypes across all four donors exceeded non-shared ones in generation probability.

CDR1 is SGHNT and CDR2 is YENEEA in the germline V gene. After removal of 6 bases from V and 4 bases from J, the junction contained 4 bases not matched to a gene. This CDR3 comprises 14 residues. Regarding this clone: Antigen unknown.

Profiled with immunoSEQ multiplex PCR; TCRdb holds only in-frame clones, not every one. The profile shows about 2.4 million clones, approximately 93% of them singletons. Sequencing was done on a sample of naive CD4+ T cells from PBMCs. Subset specified: CD45RA+ positively selected. The origin of this receptor is a man aged 18-30 years in good health. Some clones in this sample may be carry-over from other donors' samples. The rearrangement uses TRBV11-3 and TRBJ2-2, with 8 positions matching TRBD1. CDR3 protein: CASRRTGGTGELFF. In DNA, the CDR3 is TGTGCCAGCAGACGAACAGGGGGCACCGGGGAGCTGTTTTTT.